These 16 T cell receptor beta chains were sequenced from one sample in a study of Graves' ophthalmopathy and Graves' hyperthyroidism. The authors amplified TCR beta CDR3 regions from RNA transcripts. Amplification began with first-round RT-PCR using HTBI primers, then second-round multiplex PCR was performed. TCRdb re-derived calls from the multiplex PCR reads in MiXCR, one entry per CDR3 protein. The data show about 620,000 distinct CDR3 sequences, with about 24% seen just once and roughly 7.4% held by the top ten. Input material: peripheral blood. These receptors were taken from a woman younger than 30 with stable Graves' hyperthyroidism. Some clones in this sample may be carry-over from other donors' samples.

In this sample, this clonotype turned up many times. This chain links TRBV6-1 with TRBJ1-3; tentative D call: TRBD1 (6 bases). V shed 6 bases and J shed 6 bases, with 9 bases lying between them. CDR1 MNHNS and CDR2 SASEGT come from the germline V gene. The CDR3 extends over 12 amino acids. In nucleotides, the CDR3 is TGTGCCAGCAGACAGGGTGAAAACACCATATATTTT. Its translation is CASRQGENTIYF.

This clonotype appeared many times. V is TRBV6-1 and J is TRBJ2-7; D not certain. The CDR3 totals 13 residues. Germline CDR1 MNHNS, CDR2 SASEGT. Trimming shortened V by 0 bases and J by 5 bases, and 8 bases separated the two germline ends. The CDR3 DNA follows: TGTGCCAGCAGTGAAGCGGGCCAGGACGAGCAGTACTTC. Protein product: CASSEAGQDEQYF.

Remarks on this clonotype: This sequence may be a read error, since a much larger clone differs from it by one base. V and J are TRBV12-3 or TRBV12-4 and TRBJ1-1; D is undetermined. There are 15 residues in the CDR3. CDR3 in DNA: TGTGCCGGCAGACCACCACAGCCCCCGGGCGCTGAAGCTTTCTTT. Protein: CAGRPPQPPGAEAFF.

This clonotype has a handful of counts. The chain couples TRBV4-1 to TRBJ2-5; D gene ambiguous. V lost 3 bases and J 5 bases, leaving 10 bases between the germline ends. This CDR3 contains 13 residues. Germline V CDR1 and CDR2: MGHRA, YSYEKL. CDR3 nucleotides: TGCGCCAGCAGCCATTCAATCGTGGAGACCCAGTACTTC. Protein: CASSHSIVETQYF.

This clonotype was seen ten or more times. The rearrangement links TRBV18 to TRBJ2-7; the D gene could be TRBD1 or TRBD2 (6 bases each). This CDR3 comprises 15 residues. Per the germline V gene, CDR1 is KGHSH and CDR2 is LQKENI. Trimming pared 8 bases from V and 7 bases from J, leaving 24 bases between. The CDR3 sequence: CASTRSRDTGGEQYF. CDR3 bases: TGTGCCAGCACCAGATCGCGGGACACCGGGGGTGAGCAGTACTTC.

Ten or more counts support this clonotype. This sequence joins TRBV6-1 and TRBJ1-1; 9 nucleotides agree with TRBD1. The trim removed 8 bases at V and 5 bases at J, leaving 9 bases unmatched. CDR1 is MNHNS, CDR2 SASEGT, per germline. The CDR3 totals 14 residues. CDR3 nucleotide sequence: TGTGCCAGCGTCTCGGACGGGACAGGGACTGAAGCTTTCTTT. Its translation: CASVSDGTGTEAFF.

This clonotype has a handful of counts. The germline gene is not matched at one end of the junction; a read error may be the cause. The chain combines TRBV28 with TRBJ2-5; 7 positions match TRBD2. The CDR3 covers 11 residues. The germline V gene encodes CDR1 MDHEN and CDR2 SYDVKM. The CDR3 region has the DNA TGCGGGAGCGGGGTTCTGGAGACCCAGTACTTC. Its protein product is CGSGVLETQYF.

This chain links TRBV12-3 or TRBV12-4 with TRBJ1-2; TRBD1 matches at 10 bases. With V trimmed by 6 bases and J by 3 bases, 4 bases remained unmatched. This CDR3 has 14 amino acids. The CDR3 region is CASRGGQGYYGYTF. CDR3 nucleotide sequence: TGTGCCAGCAGGGGGGGACAGGGGTACTATGGCTACACCTTC.

The table lists this clonotype with many counts. This chain joins TRBV6-2 or TRBV6-3 and TRBJ2-5; D possibly uses TRBD1 or TRBD2 (5 bases each). This CDR3 is built from 13 residues. The ends were cut back, 4 bases at V and 4 bases at J, with 10 bases in the middle. Per germline, CDR1 MNHEY and CDR2 SVGEGT. CDR3 in amino acids: CASSFRGVETQYF. CDR3 nucleotide sequence: TGTGCCAGCAGTTTTCGAGGGGTAGAGACCCAGTACTTC.

This sequence joins TRBV7-2 and TRBJ1-1; D ambiguous. The CDR3 length is 13 residues. The V end lost 3 bases, the J end lost 5 bases, and 10 bases lay between the germline ends. From germline, CDR1 is SGHTA and CDR2 FQGNSA. CDR3 sequence: CASSFAGETEAFF. CDR3 DNA: TGTGCCAGCAGCTTTGCGGGCGAAACTGAAGCTTTCTTT.

V and J are TRBV28 and TRBJ1-1; 7 bases agree with TRBD1. The CDR3 spans 17 residues. V shed 3 bases, J shed 6 bases, and the junction held 16 bases outside the gene matches. Germline lookup yields CDR1 MDHEN and CDR2 SYDVKM. CDR3 residues: CASSFDREWPRVAEAFF. Here the CDR3 DNA reads TGTGCCAGCAGTTTCGACAGGGAATGGCCCCGGGTCGCTGAAGCTTTCTTT.

This clonotype has just a few counts. V is TRBV6-1 and J is TRBJ1-1, with D unclear. This CDR3 region has 13 residues. The germline gives CDR1 MNHNS, CDR2 SASEGT. The V end lost 6 bases, the J end lost 0 bases, and 8 bases lay between the germline ends. CDR3 sequence: CASRRLMNTEAFF. The CDR3, as DNA: TGTGCCAGCAGAAGACTGATGAACACTGAAGCTTTCTTT.

This clonotype occurred many times. The rearrangement links TRBV12-3 or TRBV12-4 to TRBJ1-1, with D perhaps TRBD1 (6 bases). The CDR3 consists of 13 residues. V lost 5 bases, J lost 6 bases, and 13 bases lay in between. CDR3 in DNA: TGTGCCAGCAGTCCAGGGGTTAGTGCTGAAGCTTTCTTT. Its protein is CASSPGVSAEAFF.

This clonotype was recorded at least ten times. The CDR3: CATSRDRPTKETQYF. The CDR3 DNA reads as TGTGCCACCAGCAGAGATCGTCCCACGAAAGAGACCCAGTACTTC. The chain has TRBV15 and TRBJ2-5; D is undetermined. The CDR3 runs to 15 residues. Between the trimmed V and J ends, which lost 0 bases and 3 bases, there was a span of 11 bases. Looked up from germline, CDR1 is LNHNV and CDR2 is YYDKDF (reference sequence).

This sequence joins TRBV3-1 and TRBJ1-6; D is possibly TRBD1 (6 bases). Germline V gene lookup returns CDR1 LGHDT and CDR2 YNNKEL (reference sequence). The CDR3 contains 15 residues. Trimming took 4 bases from V and 5 from J, leaving 12 bases between them. CDR3 region: CASSPQGGNNSPLHF. CDR3 DNA sequence: TGTGCCAGCAGCCCACAGGGAGGGAATAATTCACCCCTCCACTTT.

This clonotype was seen at least ten times. This chain uses TRBV30 with TRBJ1-1; 8 nucleotides line up with TRBD1. CDR3 length: 16 amino acids. Losses at the gene ends were 3 bases for V and 0 bases for J; bases not matched to a gene: 9. The germline CDR1 and CDR2 sequences are GTSNPN and SVGIG (reference sequence). The CDR3 region has the DNA TGTGCCTGGAGCTCAGGACAGGGCCGAATGAACACTGAAGCTTTCTTT. Its translation is CAWSSGQGRMNTEAFF.